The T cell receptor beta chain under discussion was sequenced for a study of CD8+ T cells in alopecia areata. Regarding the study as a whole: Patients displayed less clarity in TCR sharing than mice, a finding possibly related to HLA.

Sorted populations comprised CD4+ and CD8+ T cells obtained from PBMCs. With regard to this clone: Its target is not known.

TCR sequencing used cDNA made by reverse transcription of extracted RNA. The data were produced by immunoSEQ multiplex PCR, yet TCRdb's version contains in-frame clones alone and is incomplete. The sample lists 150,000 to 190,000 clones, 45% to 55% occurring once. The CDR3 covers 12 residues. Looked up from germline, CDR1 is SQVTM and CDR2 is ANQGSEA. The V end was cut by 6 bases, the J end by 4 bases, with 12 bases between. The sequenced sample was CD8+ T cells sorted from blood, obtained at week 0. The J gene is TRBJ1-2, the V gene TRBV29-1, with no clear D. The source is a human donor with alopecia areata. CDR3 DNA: TGCAGCGTCATCTCAGACTCCTATGGCTACACCTTC. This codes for CSVISDSYGYTF. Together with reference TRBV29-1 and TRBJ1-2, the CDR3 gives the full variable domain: SAVISQKPSRDICQRGTSLTIQCQVDSQVTMMFWYRQQPGQSLTLIATANQGSEATYESGFVIDKFPISRPNLTFSTLTVSNMSPEDSSIYLCSVISDSYGYTFGSGTRLTVV.